Each of the 6 T cell receptor beta chains below was sequenced from the same sample in a study of identical twins. Each CDR3 protein is one row after TCRdb ran MiXCR on the 5' RACE reads. The data hold 500,000 to 650,000 distinct CDR3 sequences, with more than 20% observed a single time. These records were also assigned to another study, of yellow fever vaccine responses in identical twins.

What was sequenced was CD4+ T cells sorted from blood. These receptors all stem from a woman under 30 in good health.

Concerning this clonotype itself: Sequence at one end of the junction differs from germline and may be a read error. The V gene is TRBV5-1, the J gene TRBJ2-2; 9 bases line up with TRBD2. CDR1 SGHRS and CDR2 YFSETQ come from the germline V gene. This CDR3 is built from 16 residues. The CDR3 reads CASSPGLAFLTGELVF. CDR3 DNA sequence: TGCGCCAGCAGCCCCGGACTAGCGTTCCTAACCGGGGAGCTGGTTTTT. The full variable domain, rest sourced from reference TRBV5-1 and TRBJ2-2, is KAGVTQTPRYLIKTRGQQVTLSCSPISGHRSVSWYQQTPGQGLQFLFEYFSETQRNKGNFPGRFSGRQFSNSRSEMNVSTLELGDSALYLCASSPGLAFLTGELVFGEGSRLTVL.

This clonotype was counted between two and nine times. J is TRBJ2-2 and V is TRBV18, with 7 bases identical to TRBD1. V dropped 0 bases and J dropped 1; count of bases not matched to a gene: 2. The CDR3 runs to 16 residues. CDR1 is KGHSH, CDR2 LQKENI, per germline. CDR3 sequence reads: CASSPPHRGNTGELFF. CDR3 nucleotide sequence: TGTGCCAGCTCACCACCGCACAGGGGGAACACCGGGGAGCTGTTTTTT. The full variable domain, its missing parts supplied by reference TRBV18 and TRBJ2-2, is NAGVMQNPRHLVRRRGQEARLRCSPMKGHSHVYWYRQLPEEGLKFMVYLQKENIIDESGMPKERFSAEFPKEGPSILRIQQVVRGDSAAYFCASSPPHRGNTGELFFGEGSRLTVL.

This clonotype has ten or more counts. The chain uses TRBV4-1 and TRBJ2-5; D is uncertain. Germline loops: CDR1 MGHRA, CDR2 YSYEKL. V shed 1 base and J shed 2 bases, with 5 bases lying between them. There are 13 residues in the CDR3. CDR3 sequence reads: CASSQGLQETQYF. Here the CDR3 DNA reads TGCGCCAGCAGCCAAGGACTTCAAGAGACCCAGTACTTC.

This clonotype was found a few times. The V call is TRBV9, the J call TRBJ2-7; 9 nucleotides align to TRBD2. Losses at the gene ends were 5 bases for V and 6 bases for J; bases not matched to a gene: 9. CDR3 size: 14 residues. Germline CDR1 SGDLS, CDR2 YYNGEE. This CDR3 is CASRGGTSFGEQYF. The CDR3 region has the DNA TGTGCCAGCAGGGGCGGGACTAGCTTCGGCGAGCAGTACTTC.

The V and J genes are TRBV4-2 and TRBJ2-7, with 7 bases identical to TRBD2. CDR3 size: 14 residues. CDR1 and CDR2 (germline): LGHNA, YNFKEQ. The trim removed 0 bases at V and 4 bases at J, leaving 3 bases unmatched. The CDR3 here is CASSQDGGSYEQYF. The DNA of the CDR3 is TGTGCCAGCAGCCAAGATGGCGGGAGTTACGAGCAGTACTTC.

The sample holds a few counts of this clonotype. This chain links TRBV4-1 with TRBJ2-4, with 15 bases matching TRBD2. The germline CDR1 and CDR2 sequences are MGHRA and YSYEKL. This CDR3 is built from 18 residues. J lost 0 bases, V lost 4 bases, and 4 bases had no gene match. For the CDR3, the DNA is TGCGCCAGCAGCCCCGGACTAGCGGGGGGGCTAGCCAAAAACATTCAGTACTTC. This codes for CASSPGLAGGLAKNIQYF.